Below, 3 T cell receptor beta chains from the same sample are listed, as sequenced in a study of radiotherapy plus CTLA-4 blockade in lung cancer. Produced via immunoSEQ multiplex PCR; TCRdb's table is partial and in-frame only. Seen here are tens of thousands of clones, less than 80% observed once, and the top ten hold about an eighth. Sequenced material: peripheral blood, taken from a patient treated with radiotherapy plus ipilimumab. These receptors came from a human donor with non-small cell lung cancer that progressed on radiotherapy plus ipilimumab.

The chain uses TRBV5-6 and TRBJ2-4, with 8 bases aligning to TRBD1. The trim removed 0 bases at V and 1 base at J, leaving 6 bases unmatched. Germline V gene lookup returns CDR1 SGHDT and CDR2 YYEEEE. The CDR3 is made up of 17 amino acids. This CDR3 reads CASSLVAQGAAKNIQYF. The CDR3, as DNA: TGTGCCAGCAGCTTGGTAGCCCAGGGGGCGGCCAAAAACATTCAGTACTTC.

The V gene is TRBV28, the J gene TRBJ2-2; 7 positions match TRBD2. Germline CDR1 MDHEN, CDR2 SYDVKM. The CDR3 consists of 17 residues. Losses at the gene ends were 1 base for V and 1 base for J; bases not matched to a gene: 6. CDR3: CASSLSRERGNTGELFF. DNA for the CDR3: TGTGCCAGCAGTTTATCGAGGGAGCGGGGGAACACCGGGGAGCTGTTTTTT.

The rearrangement links TRBV6-8 to TRBJ1-2; D remains ambiguous. The CDR3 spans 13 residues. CDR1 and CDR2 (germline): MNHGY, SAAAGT. Trimming cost V 6 bases and J 0 bases, with 8 bases left between them. The CDR3 nucleotides read TGTGCCAGCAGAGGGAGGACTAACTATGGCTACACCTTC. The encoded protein is CASRGRTNYGYTF.